This T cell receptor beta chain emerged from a study of CD8 T cells in ankylosing spondylitis listed by TCRdb under 2017. General notes on the study: To find TCR variants linked to disease, the study profiled T cell receptor beta repertoires in ankylosing spondylitis patients and healthy donors. The full study cohort was made up of under 30 ankylosing spondylitis patients and roughly 98 healthy donors. Peripheral blood was sampled, and synovial fluid was also collected from ankylosing spondylitis patients.

Sequencing was carried out with an Illumina HiSeq 2500. TCR beta libraries were prepared by quantitative 5'-RACE with molecular barcodes. On the study's bioinformatics: Disease-linked TCR variants were identified with a new computational method built on a probabilistic model of VDJ rearrangement. TCRdb's own reprocessing of the public reads used fastp at Q25 and MiXCR and kept productive beta chains. Rows with a matching CDR3 protein are joined into one entry that keeps the most common DNA and genes. In this record, the V and J calls reflect TCRdb's handling and not the investigators' own analysis. This sample has more than 600,000 distinct CDR3 sequences in its table, and around 20% of those were observed once. Approximately 18% of the sample is taken by the ten largest. Concerning this clonotype: No antigen is known for it. No much larger clone is present one base from it, and per-base qualities are unavailable.

Study-level results and caveats: Some TCR beta motif variants had previously been reported in synovial fluid and blood of reactive arthritis patients, which suggested common disease-initiation mechanisms. The disease-linked clones were reported to be significantly enriched in matched synovial fluid samples from ankylosing spondylitis patients. A TCR beta motif of seven or eight highly homologous amino acid variants appeared characteristic of blood from ankylosing spondylitis patients. The disease-linked clones had a CD8+ phenotype and were found at relatively low frequencies in peripheral blood.

V was cut back by 5 bases and J by 0 bases, leaving a gap of 11 bases between them. CDR1 and CDR2 were assigned from the germline V gene (reference sequence) as SEHNR and FQNEAQ. From the cysteine up to the phenylalanine, the CDR3 has a length of 15 residues. The sequence is cut down to CDR3 DNA, 45 bases in frame from base 1. The chain uses TRBV7-9 and TRBJ2-1, with no confidently assigned D gene. The TCR originated in a male donor with ankylosing spondylitis. Material for sequencing was blood, either unsorted or a sorted T cell fraction (not recorded which). The base sequence is TGTGCCAGCAGCCACTGGAGCAGCTCCTACAATGAGCAGTTCTTC. This is translated as CASSHWSSSYNEQFF.